These 23 T cell receptor beta chains originate from one sample sequenced in a study of early T cells in non-severe SARS-CoV-2 infection. Using its own MiXCR run on the 5' RACE reads, TCRdb lists one record per CDR3 protein. The sample yields some 45,000 distinct CDR3 sequences, roughly 6.2% seen once. The material was whole blood, obtained at baseline. The receptors here all came from an adult who was a healthcare worker with PCR-confirmed SARS-CoV-2 infection or an uninfected control (not recorded which).

The chain has TRBV12-3 or TRBV12-4 and TRBJ2-2, with D unresolved. V was pared by 3 bases and J by 3 bases, with 2 bases between. CDR3 size: 12 residues. CDR3: CASSLHTGELFF. CDR3 sequence (DNA): TGTGCCAGCAGTTTGCACACCGGGGAGCTGTTTTTT.

The chain carries TRBV19 and TRBJ2-7, with TRBD1 identical over 7 bases. This CDR3 contains 16 residues. The V gene end was trimmed by 3 bases and the J gene end by 0 bases; junction bases not matched to a gene: 8. CDR1 LNHDA and CDR2 SQIVND come from the germline V gene (reference sequence). CDR3 in amino acids: CASSIGTVVSSYEQYF. DNA of the CDR3: TGTGCCAGTAGTATCGGGACAGTCGTAAGCTCCTACGAGCAGTACTTC.

The rearrangement uses TRBV11-2 and TRBJ2-7, with D possibly being TRBD2 (5 bases). The CDR3 length is 12 residues. V shed 2 bases and J shed 4 bases, with 6 bases lying between them. Germline-derived CDR1 and CDR2 are SGHAT and FQNNGV. The CDR3 bases are TGTGCCAGCAGCTTACGGGGATACGAGCAGTACTTC. It codes for CASSLRGYEQYF. Drawing the rest from reference TRBV11-2 and TRBJ2-7, the complete variable domain is EAGVAQSPRYKIIEKRQSVAFWCNPISGHATLYWYQQILGQGPKLLIQFQNNGVVDDSQLPKDRFSAERLKGVDSTLKIQPAKLEDSAVYLCASSLRGYEQYFGPGTRLTVT.

The chain carries TRBV29-1 and TRBJ2-7; D is uncertain. The V end lost 4 bases, the J end lost 2 bases, and 6 bases lay between the germline ends. This CDR3 comprises 11 residues. CDR1 and CDR2 from the germline V gene are SQVTM and ANQGSEA. CDR3 DNA: TGCAGCGTTGTTAGGGCCTACGAGCAGTACTTC. Encoded protein: CSVVRAYEQYF.

This clonotype was counted at least ten times. J is TRBJ1-1 and V is TRBV9, with 7 bases identical to TRBD1. The V gene's germline CDR1 is SGDLS and CDR2 YYNGEE. The CDR3 has 17 amino acids. Germline trimming cut 3 bases from V and 4 bases from J; bases unmatched to any gene: 15. The CDR3 DNA reads as TGTGCCAGCAGCGCGACAGGGATCGGCGGTGGGGGCACTGAAGCTTTCTTT. This translates into CASSATGIGGGGTEAFF.

There are many counts of this clonotype. The CDR3 sequence: CASSPTGGASTDTQYF. The CDR3 DNA sequence: TGTGCCAGCAGCCCCACGGGCGGGGCGAGCACAGATACGCAGTATTTT. This chain connects TRBV7-9 to TRBJ2-3, with a possible D match to TRBD2 (6 bases). Trimming pared 5 bases from V and 0 bases from J, leaving 15 bases between. Germline V CDR1 and CDR2: SEHNR, FQNEAQ (reference sequence). The CDR3 is made up of 16 amino acids.

This clonotype occurred a few times. The chain uses TRBV29-1 and TRBJ2-7; D perhaps matches TRBD2 (6 bases). Germline-derived CDR1 and CDR2 are SQVTM and ANQGSEA. V lost 6 bases to trimming and J lost 5 bases, with 11 bases between them. The CDR3 is 11 residues long. This chain's CDR3 is CSVGREDEQYF. As DNA, the CDR3 is TGCAGCGTCGGCAGGGAGGACGAGCAGTACTTC.

This clonotype has just a few counts. This chain joins TRBV6-1 and TRBJ2-4; weak D call: TRBD2 (5 bases). Trimming shortened V by 6 bases and J by 0 bases, and 12 bases separated the two germline ends. CDR1 is MNHNS and CDR2 is SASEGT in the germline V gene. The CDR3 length is 15 residues. The CDR3 loop reads CASSAWSGAKNIQYF. For the CDR3, the DNA is TGTGCCAGCAGCGCGTGGAGCGGAGCCAAAAACATTCAGTACTTC.

Ten or more counts support this clonotype. The chain links TRBV9 to TRBJ2-2; TRBD1 might be the D (6 bases). Germline V gene lookup returns CDR1 SGDLS and CDR2 YYNGEE. This CDR3 is 15 amino acids long. Trimming pared 3 bases from V and 0 bases from J, leaving 9 bases between. CDR3 in amino acids: CASSEGHANTGELFF. The CDR3 nucleotides read TGTGCCAGCAGCGAGGGACATGCGAACACCGGGGAGCTGTTTTTT.

This clonotype was detected ten times or more. The CDR3 region is CASSFLDNEQFF. Here the CDR3 DNA reads TGTGCCAGCAGCTTTCTGGACAATGAGCAGTTCTTC. This sequence joins TRBV11-2 and TRBJ2-1; D is unresolved. V gave up 3 bases and J gave up 5 bases, with 5 bases separating them. Germline lookup yields CDR1 SGHAT and CDR2 FQNNGV. The CDR3 is 12 residues long.

J is TRBJ2-1 and V is TRBV7-9; possibly TRBD2 for D (5 bases). The CDR3 sequence is 15 residues long. The germline V and J ends were trimmed by 4 bases and 4 bases, with 14 bases remaining between them. In germline, CDR1 is SEHNR, CDR2 FQNEAQ (reference sequence). The CDR3 is CASSSSGIPYNEQFF. In nucleotides, the CDR3 is TGTGCCAGCAGCTCGTCCGGGATCCCGTACAATGAGCAGTTCTTC.

This clonotype was seen a few times. This chain connects TRBV7-6 to TRBJ2-2; 8 bases are shared with TRBD1. The germline V gene has CDR1 SGHVS and CDR2 FNYEAQ. The CDR3 has 17 residues. The trim removed 1 base at V and 0 bases at J, leaving 4 bases unmatched. The CDR3: CASSLGGQGSNTGELFF. CDR3 DNA sequence: TGTGCCAGCAGCTTAGGTGGACAGGGTTCGAACACCGGGGAGCTGTTTTTT.

This clonotype has at least ten counts. The V gene is TRBV6-5, the J gene TRBJ2-5; maybe TRBD1 (5 bases). The germline V and J ends were trimmed by 0 bases and 2 bases, with 10 bases remaining between them. The CDR3 is made up of 15 amino acids. CDR1 and CDR2 from the germline V gene are MNHEY and SVGAGI. This CDR3 is CASSYSSTGQETQYF. The CDR3 coding sequence is TGTGCCAGCAGTTACTCGAGTACAGGACAAGAGACCCAGTACTTC.

The chain has TRBV6-1 and TRBJ2-3, with 10 positions matching TRBD2. The V and J ends lost 0 bases and 4 bases, in that order; junction bases with no gene match: 7. The CDR3 runs to 17 residues. The germline V gene encodes CDR1 MNHNS and CDR2 SASEGT. The CDR3 DNA is TGTGCCAGCAGTGAAGCGCTACTAGCGGGGTTCGCAGATACGCAGTATTTT. This encodes CASSEALLAGFADTQYF.

Ten or more counts support this clonotype. V usage is TRBV7-2 and J usage is TRBJ2-7, with a weak D call TRBD1 (6 bases). V lost 1 base to trimming and J lost 2 bases, with 12 bases between them. Germline V gene sequence: CDR1 SGHTA, CDR2 FQGNSA. This CDR3 has 15 amino acids. CDR3 in amino acids: CASSLDPWDTYEQYF. CDR3 DNA: TGTGCCAGCAGCTTAGATCCTTGGGACACCTACGAGCAGTACTTC.

This clonotype is labeled as medium-sized. The chain joins TRBV20-1 to TRBJ2-1; D uncertain. V lost 0 bases and J lost 3, with 9 bases in between. Germline CDR1 reads DFQATT; CDR2 reads SNEGSKA (reference sequence). The CDR3 covers 14 residues. The CDR3 here is CSARDWRNYNEQFF. The CDR3 DNA follows: TGCAGTGCTAGAGATTGGCGGAACTACAATGAGCAGTTCTTC.

This clonotype appeared many times. The V gene is TRBV11-2, the J gene TRBJ1-1; D not certain. Germline assignment: CDR1 SGHAT and CDR2 FQNNGV. The CDR3 has 16 residues. Trimming cost V 6 bases and J 4 bases, with 21 bases left between them. The CDR3 here is CASSHNRGRIGTEAFF. The CDR3 DNA sequence: TGTGCCAGCAGTCATAACCGGGGAAGGATTGGCACTGAAGCTTTCTTT.

In its sample, this clonotype was seen a few times. The V and J genes are TRBV5-4 and TRBJ2-7; no definite D call. CDR3 length: 13 residues. Trimming stripped 4 bases from V and 2 bases from J, with 10 bases between. The V gene's germline CDR1 is SGHNT and CDR2 YYREEE (reference sequence). The CDR3 region has the DNA TGTGCCAGCAGCCTGGAACCTACCTACGAGCAGTACTTC. Amino acid sequence: CASSLEPTYEQYF.

There are many counts of this clonotype. J is TRBJ1-5 and V is TRBV7-9; TRBD1 aligns across 9 bases. Germline lookup yields CDR1 SEHNR and CDR2 FQNEAQ (reference sequence). This CDR3 comprises 15 residues. V was clipped by 5 bases and J by 1 base; unmatched bases: 3. CDR3 protein: CASSLDRGSNQPQHF. The CDR3, as DNA: TGTGCCAGCAGCCTTGACAGGGGGAGCAATCAGCCCCAGCATTTT.

This clonotype was detected only a few times. This could be a read error, since a much larger clone is one nucleotide away. The chain recombines TRBV13 with TRBJ1-4; D unclear. CDR3 length: 15 amino acids. The V and J ends lost 5 bases and 6 bases respectively, with 16 bases between them. Per germline, CDR1 PRHDT and CDR2 FYEKMQ (reference sequence). As DNA, the CDR3 is TGTGCCAGCAGCAGAGACGGAGAGTCGGATGAAAAACTGTTTTTT. Translation: CASSRDGESDEKLFF.

The rearrangement uses TRBV28 and TRBJ1-1, with D hard to call. The V and J ends lost 7 bases and 0 bases respectively, with 6 bases between them. Looked up from germline, CDR1 is MDHEN and CDR2 is SYDVKM. The CDR3 loop spans 12 amino acids. CDR3 amino acids: CASNQVNTEAFF. CDR3 bases: TGTGCCAGCAACCAGGTGAACACTGAAGCTTTCTTT.

This sequence joins TRBV2 and TRBJ2-6; the D is unclear. From germline, CDR1 is SNHLY and CDR2 FYNNEI. The CDR3 runs 13 residues. Between the trimmed V and J ends, which lost 3 bases and 9 bases, there was a span of 9 bases. In DNA, the CDR3 is TGTGCCAGCAGTGATCGTGGTGGCAACGTCCTGACTTTC. Its translation: CASSDRGGNVLTF. The whole variable domain, filled in from reference TRBV2 and TRBJ2-6, reads EPEVTQTPSHQVTQMGQEVILRCVPISNHLYFYWYRQILGQKVEFLVSFYNNEISEKSEIFDDQFSVERPDGSNFTLKIRSTKLEDSAMYFCASSDRGGNVLTFGAGSRLTVL.

This clonotype was recorded at least ten times. The J gene is TRBJ1-5, the V gene TRBV11-2; 7 positions agree with TRBD1. The CDR3 length is 13 residues. After removal of 5 bases from V and 4 bases from J, the junction contained 2 bases not matched to a gene. Germline values: CDR1 SGHAT, CDR2 FQNNGV. The CDR3 bases are TGTGCCAGCAGCGTACAGGGGAATCAGCCCCAGCATTTT. It yields the protein CASSVQGNQPQHF.